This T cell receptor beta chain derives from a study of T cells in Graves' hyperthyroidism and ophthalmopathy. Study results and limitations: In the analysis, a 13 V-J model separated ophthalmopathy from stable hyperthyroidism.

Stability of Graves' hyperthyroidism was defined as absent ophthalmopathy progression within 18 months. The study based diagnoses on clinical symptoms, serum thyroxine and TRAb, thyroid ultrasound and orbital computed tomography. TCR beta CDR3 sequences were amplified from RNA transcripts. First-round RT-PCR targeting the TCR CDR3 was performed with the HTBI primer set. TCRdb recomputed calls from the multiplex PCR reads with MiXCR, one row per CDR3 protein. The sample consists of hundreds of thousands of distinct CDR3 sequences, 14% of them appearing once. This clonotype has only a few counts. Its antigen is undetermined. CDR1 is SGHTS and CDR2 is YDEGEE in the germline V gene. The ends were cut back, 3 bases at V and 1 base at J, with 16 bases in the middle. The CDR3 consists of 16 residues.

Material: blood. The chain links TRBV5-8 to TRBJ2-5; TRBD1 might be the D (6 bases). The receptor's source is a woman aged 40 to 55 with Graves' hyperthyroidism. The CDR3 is CASSSTGIFGQETQYF. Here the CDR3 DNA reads TGTGCCAGCAGCTCCACAGGGATATTCGGCCAAGAGACCCAGTACTTC.